The 18 T cell receptor beta chains below come from one sample, sequenced in a study of cytomegalovirus exposure and HLA in healthy donors. The PCR employed 60 Vbeta primers together with 13 Jbeta primers. Profiling relied on immunoSEQ multiplex PCR, and the TCRdb table lists in-frame clones only, not all of them. The sample holds approximately 190,000 clones; around 83% are singletons and the top ten take roughly 0.75%. The source material was PBMCs. The source of these receptors is a woman between 18 and 29 years old in good health and CMV-seronegative.

The chain employs TRBV18 and TRBJ2-1, with 8 bases lining up with TRBD2. This CDR3 spans 17 amino acids. CDR1 is KGHSH, CDR2 LQKENI, per germline. The junction had 6 bases not matched to a gene; V was cut back by 2 bases and J by 0 bases. CDR3 protein: CASSPKGAGVSYNEQFF. In DNA, the CDR3 is TGTGCCAGCTCACCAAAAGGAGCGGGGGTCTCCTACAATGAGCAGTTCTTC.

The chain uses TRBV6-5 and TRBJ1-1, with D possibly being TRBD1 (6 bases). Germline V lookup: CDR1 MNHEY, CDR2 SVGAGI. V was shortened by 0 bases and J by 1 base, with 9 bases between the two germline ends. CDR3 length: 15 residues. DNA for the CDR3: TGTGCCAGCAGTTACTCGAGAGGGGGGAACACTGAAGCTTTCTTT. This encodes CASSYSRGGNTEAFF.

The chain couples TRBV4-2 to TRBJ2-7; 10 bases fit TRBD1. The V gene end was trimmed by 1 base and the J gene end by 1 base; junction bases not matched to a gene: 10. The CDR3 is 18 residues long. Germline values: CDR1 LGHNA, CDR2 YNFKEQ. This chain's CDR3 is CASSQVPGQGMGSYEQYF. The CDR3 DNA reads as TGTGCCAGCAGCCAAGTCCCGGGACAGGGGATGGGGTCCTACGAGCAGTACTTC.

The gene calls are TRBV14 and TRBJ1-2; no definite D call. Per the germline V gene, CDR1 is SGHDN and CDR2 is FVKESK. The V and J ends lost 5 bases and 3 bases respectively, with 25 bases between them. This CDR3 has 18 amino acids. For the CDR3, the DNA is TGTGCCAGCAGCAAACTTTCTGCGGTTGGGTCGGCGGACTATGGCTACACCTTC. Encoded protein: CASSKLSAVGSADYGYTF.

This clone was seen only a few times. The chain employs TRBV5-1 and TRBJ2-3, with D possibly being TRBD1 (5 bases). This CDR3 contains 13 residues. Germline CDR1 and CDR2: SGHRS and YFSETQ. Deletions cut 5 bases from V and 0 bases from J, with 7 bases between. CDR3 amino acids: CASRDISTDTQYF. CDR3 DNA: TGCGCCAGCAGGGACATTAGCACAGATACGCAGTATTTT.

The chain combines TRBV9 with TRBJ1-3, with TRBD1 as a possible D gene (6 bases). Per germline, CDR1 SGDLS and CDR2 YYNGEE. Trimming took 0 bases from V and 4 from J, leaving 14 bases between them. The CDR3 has 16 amino acids. CDR3: CASSVDWDISGNTIYF. The CDR3 bases are TGTGCCAGCAGCGTAGATTGGGACATATCGGGAAACACCATATATTTT.

The rearrangement uses TRBV29-1 and TRBJ2-3; 10 nucleotides agree with TRBD1. V was pared by 5 bases and J by 6 bases, with 14 bases of the junction left unmatched. The CDR3 is 16 amino acids. Per the germline V gene, CDR1 is SQVTM and CDR2 is ANQGSEA. CDR3 sequence (DNA): TGCAGCGTTCAGGCCGCCGGGACAGGGGATGGCGATACGCAGTATTTT. Translated, it gives CSVQAAGTGDGDTQYF.

The rearrangement links TRBV28 to TRBJ2-7; D might be TRBD2 (6 bases). The CDR3 runs to 16 residues. Germline V gene sequence: CDR1 MDHEN, CDR2 SYDVKM. With 4 bases removed from V and 1 base from J, the gap between germline ends came to 17 bases. Here the CDR3 reads CASSSDTWRGSYEQYF. The CDR3 region has the DNA TGTGCCAGCAGTTCAGACACCTGGCGGGGTTCCTACGAGCAGTACTTC.

This rearrangement joins TRBV9 to TRBJ2-1, with 7 nucleotides matching TRBD2. V was pared by 0 bases and J by 9 bases, with 12 bases of the junction left unmatched. The CDR3 length is 16 residues. Germline V gives CDR1 SGDLS, CDR2 YYNGEE. The CDR3 loop reads CASSVARRELGSEQFF. CDR3 nucleotides: TGTGCCAGCAGCGTAGCGAGGCGGGAGTTAGGTAGTGAGCAGTTCTTC.

This rearrangement joins TRBV7-2 to TRBJ2-1, with no clear D. Germline loops: CDR1 SGHTA, CDR2 FQGNSA. Trimming pared 5 bases from V and 1 base from J, leaving 15 bases between. The CDR3 has 16 amino acids. The DNA of the CDR3 is TGTGCCAGCAGCCCGTCAGTTTGGGCTTCCTACAATGAGCAGTTCTTC. The encoded protein is CASSPSVWASYNEQFF. Together with reference TRBV7-2 and TRBJ2-1, the CDR3 gives the full variable domain: GAGVSQSPSNKVTEKGKDVELRCDPISGHTALYWYRQSLGQGLEFLIYFQGNSAPDKSGLPSDRFSAERTGGSVSTLTIQRTQQEDSAVYLCASSPSVWASYNEQFFGPGTRLTVL.

The V gene is TRBV4-1, the J gene TRBJ2-1; the match to TRBD2 covers 10 bases. The germline gives CDR1 MGHRA, CDR2 YSYEKL. The CDR3 runs 16 residues. Losses at the gene ends were 0 bases for V and 4 bases for J; bases not matched to a gene: 3. The CDR3 sequence: CASSQESSGGYNEQFF. Written as DNA, the CDR3 is TGCGCCAGCAGCCAAGAAAGTAGCGGGGGGTACAATGAGCAGTTCTTC.

The gene calls are TRBV2 and TRBJ2-7, with no clear D. This CDR3 region has 11 residues. Per the germline V gene, CDR1 is SNHLY and CDR2 is FYNNEI. With 6 bases removed from V and 3 bases from J, the gap between germline ends came to 6 bases. The CDR3 reads CASRGYYEQYF. CDR3 bases: TGTGCCAGCAGGGGCTACTACGAGCAGTACTTC.

The genes are TRBV6-5 and TRBJ2-2; 9 nucleotides line up with TRBD2. Unmatched junction bases numbered 11, after V lost 6 bases and J lost 9 bases. CDR1 is MNHEY, CDR2 SVGAGI, per germline. There are 15 residues in the CDR3. In nucleotides, the CDR3 is TGTGCCAGCAGACCCGGACTAGCGCCTGTCTGGGAGCTGTTTTTT. Translation gives CASRPGLAPVWELFF.

CDR3 coding DNA: TGTGCCAGCAAGGGGAACAGGGGGGAGGAGACCCAGTACTTC. Protein: CASKGNRGEETQYF. The V gene is TRBV2, the J gene TRBJ2-5, with 8 positions matching TRBD1. Germline CDR1 SNHLY, CDR2 FYNNEI. The CDR3 contains 14 residues. Trimming at V came to 7 bases and at J to 5 bases, leaving 9 bases not matched to a gene.

The V call is TRBV2, the J call TRBJ2-5; D gene unclear. The ends were cut back, 4 bases at V and 3 bases at J, with 9 bases in the middle. CDR1 and CDR2 from the germline V gene are SNHLY and FYNNEI. CDR3 length equals 13 residues. The CDR3 sequence is CASSGGAKETQYF. The DNA of the CDR3 is TGTGCCAGCAGTGGTGGAGCGAAAGAGACCCAGTACTTC.

The rearrangement uses TRBV28 and TRBJ1-2; D uncertain. This CDR3 comprises 14 residues. Germline V CDR1 and CDR2: MDHEN, SYDVKM. The V end lost 4 bases, the J end lost 4 bases, and 13 bases lay between the germline ends. The CDR3 loop reads CASSSPIGLYGYTF. DNA for the CDR3: TGTGCCAGCAGTTCACCGATCGGACTCTATGGCTACACCTTC.

CDR3 loop: CASSFGAGTYNEQFF. The CDR3, as DNA: TGTGCCAGCAGCTTTGGAGCGGGGACGTACAATGAGCAGTTCTTC. The gene calls are TRBV5-6 and TRBJ2-1; 7 positions match TRBD2. This CDR3 has 15 amino acids. Germline CDR1 reads SGHDT; CDR2 reads YYEEEE. Germline trimming cut 2 bases from V and 4 bases from J; bases unmatched to any gene: 6.

This chain connects TRBV28 to TRBJ2-1, with D uncertain. This CDR3 comprises 14 residues. Germline CDR1 is MDHEN and CDR2 is SYDVKM. V was clipped by 5 bases and J by 0 bases, with 8 bases between them. DNA for the CDR3: TGTGCCAGCAGTCCCCCAAACTCCTACAATGAGCAGTTCTTC. It encodes CASSPPNSYNEQFF.